Sequencing of this T cell receptor beta chain was carried out in a study of OX40 agonist ivuxolimab in advanced cancers. Notes on the study in general: At 0.1 to 3.0 mg/kg, CD4+ and CD8+ blood T cells expanded clonally by week 6.

This clone ranks as medium-sized (0.01 to 0.1%). Its antigen is unknown. Trimming pared 4 bases from V and 6 bases from J, leaving 10 bases between. This CDR3 has 13 amino acids. Germline loops: CDR1 MNHNS, CDR2 SASEGT. TCRdb's copy holds only in-frame clones and misses some; the assay was immunoSEQ multiplex PCR. The sample consists of around 63,000 clones, more than 80% of them appearing once. The starting material was CD4+ or CD8+ T cells sorted from blood, obtained in a trial of the OX40 agonist ivuxolimab. The sequence was obtained from an adult with an advanced solid tumor such as melanoma, head and neck, liver or kidney cancer. This sequence joins TRBV6-1 and TRBJ1-5; D perhaps matches TRBD1 (5 bases). Here the CDR3 reads CASSGAGSQPQHF. Here the CDR3 DNA reads TGTGCCAGCAGTGGAGCAGGGAGTCAGCCCCAGCATTTT.